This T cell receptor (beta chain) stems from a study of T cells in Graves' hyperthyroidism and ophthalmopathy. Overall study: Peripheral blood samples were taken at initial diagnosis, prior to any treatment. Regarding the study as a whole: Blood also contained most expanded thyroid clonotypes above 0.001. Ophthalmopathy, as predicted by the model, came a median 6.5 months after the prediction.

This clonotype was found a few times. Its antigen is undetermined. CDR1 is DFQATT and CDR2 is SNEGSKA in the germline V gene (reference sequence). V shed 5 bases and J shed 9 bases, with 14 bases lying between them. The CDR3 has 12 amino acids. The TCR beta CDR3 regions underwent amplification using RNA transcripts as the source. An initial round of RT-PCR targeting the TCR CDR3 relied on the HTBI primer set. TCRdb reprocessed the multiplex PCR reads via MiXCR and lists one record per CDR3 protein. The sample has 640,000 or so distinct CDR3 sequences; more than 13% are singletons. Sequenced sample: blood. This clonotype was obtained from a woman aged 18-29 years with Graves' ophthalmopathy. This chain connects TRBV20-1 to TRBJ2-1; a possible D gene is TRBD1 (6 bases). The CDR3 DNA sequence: TGCAGTGCTGCAATGATGACAGGTGAGCAGTTCTTC. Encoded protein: CSAAMMTGEQFF.